This T cell receptor (beta chain) was sequenced in a study of cytomegalovirus exposure and HLA in healthy donors. As for the study in general: The 100 to 150 validation repertoires and the 666 first-cohort repertoires shared a platform, a later analysis reported.

Libraries were prepared by immunoSEQ multiplex PCR; TCRdb keeps only in-frame clonotypes and omits some of them. The top ten clones hold roughly 22% of a sample with 100,000 or so clones, around 84% of them seen once. Findings of the study overall: Confirmation was obtained in vitro that a few CMV-associated chains are specific for CMV antigens. Cytomegalovirus association was assigned to approximately 180 TCR beta chains.

This clone has more than one count but fewer than ten. Its antigen is unknown. Trimming at V came to 4 bases and at J to 8 bases, leaving 10 bases not matched to a gene. Germline V lookup: CDR1 LNHDA, CDR2 SQIVND (reference sequence). This CDR3 spans 14 amino acids. The donors were part of the validation cohort of 120 subjects. That cohort was separate from the first cohort, which comprised 670 or so subjects. The V and J genes are TRBV19 and TRBJ1-2; 7 nucleotides agree with TRBD1. The sequence was obtained from a man between 18 and 29 years old in good health and CMV-seropositive. Sequenced: PBMCs. The CDR3 nucleotides read TGTGCCAGTAGTACTGACAGGGCTTTGTCCGGCTACACCTTC. Translated: CASSTDRALSGYTF.